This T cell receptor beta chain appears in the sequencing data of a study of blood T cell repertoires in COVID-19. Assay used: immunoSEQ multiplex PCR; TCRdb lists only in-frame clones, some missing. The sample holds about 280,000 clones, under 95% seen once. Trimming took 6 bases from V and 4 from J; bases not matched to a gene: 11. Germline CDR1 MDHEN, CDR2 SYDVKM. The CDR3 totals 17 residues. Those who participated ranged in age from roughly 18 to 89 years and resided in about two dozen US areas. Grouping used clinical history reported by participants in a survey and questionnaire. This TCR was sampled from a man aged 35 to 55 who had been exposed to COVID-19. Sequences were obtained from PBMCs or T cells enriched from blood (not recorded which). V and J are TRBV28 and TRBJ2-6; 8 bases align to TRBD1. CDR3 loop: CASRGVQGARGANVLTF. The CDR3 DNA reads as TGTGCCAGCAGGGGTGTGCAGGGGGCGCGAGGGGCCAACGTCCTGACTTTC.